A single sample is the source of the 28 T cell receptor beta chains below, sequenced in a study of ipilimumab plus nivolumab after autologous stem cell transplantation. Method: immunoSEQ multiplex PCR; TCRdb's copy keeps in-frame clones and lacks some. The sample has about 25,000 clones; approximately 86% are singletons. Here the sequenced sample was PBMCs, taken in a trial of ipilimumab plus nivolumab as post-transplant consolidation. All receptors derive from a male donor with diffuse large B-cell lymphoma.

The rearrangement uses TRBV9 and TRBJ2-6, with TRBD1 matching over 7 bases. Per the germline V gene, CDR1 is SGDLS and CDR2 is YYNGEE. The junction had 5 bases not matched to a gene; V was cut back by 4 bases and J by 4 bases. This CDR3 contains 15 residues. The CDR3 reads CASSTQGQGANVLTF. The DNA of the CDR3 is TGTGCCAGCAGCACACAGGGGCAAGGGGCCAACGTCCTGACTTTC.

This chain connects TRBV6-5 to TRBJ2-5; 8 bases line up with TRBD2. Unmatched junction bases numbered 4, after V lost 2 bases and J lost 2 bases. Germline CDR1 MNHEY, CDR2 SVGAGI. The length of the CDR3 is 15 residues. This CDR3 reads CASSYGRGGQETQYF. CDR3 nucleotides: TGTGCCAGCAGTTACGGTCGGGGGGGTCAAGAGACCCAGTACTTC.

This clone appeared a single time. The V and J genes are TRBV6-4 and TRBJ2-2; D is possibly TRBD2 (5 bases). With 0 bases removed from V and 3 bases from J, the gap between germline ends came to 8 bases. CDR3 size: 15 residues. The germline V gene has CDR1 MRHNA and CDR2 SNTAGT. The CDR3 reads CASSDSGRDTGELFF. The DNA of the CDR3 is TGTGCCAGCAGTGACTCCGGGCGGGACACCGGGGAGCTGTTTTTT.

CDR3 residues: CASSLFDQETQYF. DNA of the CDR3: TGTGCCAGCAGTTTATTTGACCAAGAGACCCAGTACTTC. This chain uses TRBV27 with TRBJ2-5; no definite D call. CDR3 length: 13 amino acids. The ends were cut back, 1 base at V and 0 bases at J, with 3 bases in the middle. Germline CDR1 reads MNHEY; CDR2 reads SMNVEV (reference sequence).

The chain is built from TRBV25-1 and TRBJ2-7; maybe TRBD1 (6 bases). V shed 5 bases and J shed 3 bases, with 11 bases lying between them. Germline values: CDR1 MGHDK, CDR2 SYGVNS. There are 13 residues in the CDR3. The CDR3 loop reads CASSTQQGYEQYF. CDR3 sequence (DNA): TGTGCCAGCAGTACTCAACAGGGCTACGAGCAGTACTTC.

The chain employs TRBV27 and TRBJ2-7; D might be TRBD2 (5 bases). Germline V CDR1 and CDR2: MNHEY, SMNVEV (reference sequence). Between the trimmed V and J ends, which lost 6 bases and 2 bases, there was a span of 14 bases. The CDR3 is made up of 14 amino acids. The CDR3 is CASSPGLYTYEQYF. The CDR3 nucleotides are TGTGCCAGCAGCCCGGGGTTATACACCTACGAGCAGTACTTC.

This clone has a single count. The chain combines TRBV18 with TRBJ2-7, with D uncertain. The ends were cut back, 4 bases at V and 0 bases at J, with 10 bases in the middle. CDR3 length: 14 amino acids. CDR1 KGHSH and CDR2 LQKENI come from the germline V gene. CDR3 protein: CASSRSADSYEQYF. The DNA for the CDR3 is TGTGCCAGCTCACGAAGCGCGGACTCCTACGAGCAGTACTTC.

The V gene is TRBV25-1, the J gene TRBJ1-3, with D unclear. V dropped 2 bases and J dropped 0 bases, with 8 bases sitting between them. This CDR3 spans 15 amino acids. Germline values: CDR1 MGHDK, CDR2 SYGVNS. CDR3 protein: CASSEGLSSGNTIYF. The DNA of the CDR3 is TGTGCCAGCAGTGAAGGGCTGTCCTCTGGAAACACCATATATTTT.

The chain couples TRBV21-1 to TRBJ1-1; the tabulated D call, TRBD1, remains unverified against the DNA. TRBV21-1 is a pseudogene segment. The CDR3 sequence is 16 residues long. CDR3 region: CASSTRRSGDNTEAFF. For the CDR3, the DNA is TGTGCCAGCAGCACCCGACGATCAGGGGACAACACTGAAGCTTTCTTT.

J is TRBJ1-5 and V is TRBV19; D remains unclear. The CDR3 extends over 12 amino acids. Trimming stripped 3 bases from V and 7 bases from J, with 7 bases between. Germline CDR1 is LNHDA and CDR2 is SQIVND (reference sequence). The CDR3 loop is CASSISKQPQHF. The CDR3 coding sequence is TGTGCCAGTAGTATTTCCAAGCAGCCCCAGCATTTT.

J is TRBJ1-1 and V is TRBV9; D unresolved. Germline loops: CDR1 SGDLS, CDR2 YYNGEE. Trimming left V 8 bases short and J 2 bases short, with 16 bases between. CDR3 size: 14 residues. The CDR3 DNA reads TGTGCCAGTCAAATAGGGCACCTCAACACTGAAGCTTTCTTT. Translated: CASQIGHLNTEAFF.

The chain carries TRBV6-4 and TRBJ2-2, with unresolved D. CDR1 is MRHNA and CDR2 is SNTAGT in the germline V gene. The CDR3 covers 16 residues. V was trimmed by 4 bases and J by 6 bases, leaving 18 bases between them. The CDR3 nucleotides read TGTGCCAGCAGTGCAACAAGAGCGATTTCCGCCGGGGAGCTGTTTTTT. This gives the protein CASSATRAISAGELFF.

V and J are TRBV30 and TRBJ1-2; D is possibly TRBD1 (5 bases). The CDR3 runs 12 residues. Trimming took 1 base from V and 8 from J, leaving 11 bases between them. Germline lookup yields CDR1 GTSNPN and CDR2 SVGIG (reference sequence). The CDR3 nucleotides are TGTGCCTGGAGTGCCGGGACTGGAGGCTACACCTTC. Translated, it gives CAWSAGTGGYTF.

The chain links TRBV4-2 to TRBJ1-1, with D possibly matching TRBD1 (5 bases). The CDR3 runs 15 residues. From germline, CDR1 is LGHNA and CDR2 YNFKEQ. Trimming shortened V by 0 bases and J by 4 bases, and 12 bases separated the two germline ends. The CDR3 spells CASSQDGGSGTEAFF. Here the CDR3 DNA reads TGTGCCAGCAGCCAAGATGGGGGGAGCGGCACTGAAGCTTTCTTT.

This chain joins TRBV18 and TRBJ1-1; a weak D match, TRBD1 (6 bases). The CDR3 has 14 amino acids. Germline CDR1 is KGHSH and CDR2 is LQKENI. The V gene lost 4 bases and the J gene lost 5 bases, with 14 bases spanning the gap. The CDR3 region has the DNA TGTGCCAGCTCACTTACAAGGGGGGATACTGAAGCTTTCTTT. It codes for CASSLTRGDTEAFF. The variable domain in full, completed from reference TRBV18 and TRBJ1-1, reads NAGVMQNPRHLVRRRGQEARLRCSPMKGHSHVYWYRQLPEEGLKFMVYLQKENIIDESGMPKERFSAEFPKEGPSILRIQQVVRGDSAAYFCASSLTRGDTEAFFGQGTRLTVV.

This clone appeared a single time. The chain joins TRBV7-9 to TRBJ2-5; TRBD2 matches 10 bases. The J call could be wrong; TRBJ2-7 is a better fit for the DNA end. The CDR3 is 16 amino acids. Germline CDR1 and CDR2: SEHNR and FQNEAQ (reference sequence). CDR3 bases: TGTGCCAGCAGCTTAGCGGCTAGCGGGGGCGACTACGAGCAGTACTTC. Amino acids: CASSLAASGGDYEQYF.

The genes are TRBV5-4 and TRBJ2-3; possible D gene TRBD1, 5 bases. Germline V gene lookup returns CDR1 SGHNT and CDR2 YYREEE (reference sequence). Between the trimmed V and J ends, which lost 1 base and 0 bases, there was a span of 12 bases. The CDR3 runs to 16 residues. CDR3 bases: TGTGCCAGCAGCTTGCCCGCTGGGGCTAGCACAGATACGCAGTATTTT. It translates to CASSLPAGASTDTQYF.

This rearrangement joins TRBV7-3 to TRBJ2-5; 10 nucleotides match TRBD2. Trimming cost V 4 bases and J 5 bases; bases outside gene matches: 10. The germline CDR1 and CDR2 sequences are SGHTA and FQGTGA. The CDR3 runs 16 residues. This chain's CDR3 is CASSSSGGALRETQYF. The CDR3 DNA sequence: TGTGCCAGCAGCTCGAGCGGGGGGGCATTGAGGGAGACCCAGTACTTC.

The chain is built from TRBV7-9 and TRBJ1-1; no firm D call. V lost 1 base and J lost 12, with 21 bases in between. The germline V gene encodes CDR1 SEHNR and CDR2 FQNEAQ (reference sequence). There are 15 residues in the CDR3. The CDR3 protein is CASSLGTTGRPGTFF. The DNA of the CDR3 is TGTGCCAGCAGCTTAGGAACGACGGGCCGCCCAGGAACTTTCTTT.

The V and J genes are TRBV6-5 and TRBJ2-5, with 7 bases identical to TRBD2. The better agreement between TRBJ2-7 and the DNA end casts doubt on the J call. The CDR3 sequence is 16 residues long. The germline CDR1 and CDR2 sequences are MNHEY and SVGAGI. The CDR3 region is CASSSWSGASSYEQYF. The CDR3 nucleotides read TGTGCCAGCAGTTCCTGGAGCGGGGCGAGCTCCTACGAGCAGTACTTC.

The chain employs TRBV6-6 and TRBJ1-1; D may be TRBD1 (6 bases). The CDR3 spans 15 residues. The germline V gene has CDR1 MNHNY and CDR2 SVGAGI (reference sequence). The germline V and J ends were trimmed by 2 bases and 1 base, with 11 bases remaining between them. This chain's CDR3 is CASSYKQGPNTEAFF. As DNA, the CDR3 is TGTGCCAGCAGTTACAAACAGGGACCGAACACTGAAGCTTTCTTT.

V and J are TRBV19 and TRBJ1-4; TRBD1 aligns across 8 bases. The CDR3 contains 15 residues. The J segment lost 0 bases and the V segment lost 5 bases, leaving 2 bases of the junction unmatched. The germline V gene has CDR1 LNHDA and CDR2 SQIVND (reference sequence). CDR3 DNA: TGTGCCAGTAGTTCACAGGGGGCAACTAATGAAAAACTGTTTTTT. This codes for CASSSQGATNEKLFF.

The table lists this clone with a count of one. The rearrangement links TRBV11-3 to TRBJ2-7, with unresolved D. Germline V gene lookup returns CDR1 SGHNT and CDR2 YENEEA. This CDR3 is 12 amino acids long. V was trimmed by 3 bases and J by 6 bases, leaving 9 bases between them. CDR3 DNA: TGTGCCAGCAGCTTTTCTGGAACCGAGCAGTACTTC. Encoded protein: CASSFSGTEQYF.

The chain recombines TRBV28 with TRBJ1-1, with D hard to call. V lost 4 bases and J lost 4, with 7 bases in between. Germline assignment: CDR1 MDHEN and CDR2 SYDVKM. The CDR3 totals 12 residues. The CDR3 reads CASSSGSTEAFF. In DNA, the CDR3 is TGTGCCAGCAGTTCCGGGAGCACTGAAGCTTTCTTT.

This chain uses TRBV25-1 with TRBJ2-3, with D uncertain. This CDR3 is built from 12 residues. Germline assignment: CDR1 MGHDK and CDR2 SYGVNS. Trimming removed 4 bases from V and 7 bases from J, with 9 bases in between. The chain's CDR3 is CASSVGPNTQYF. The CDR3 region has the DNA TGTGCCAGCAGTGTGGGCCCAAATACGCAGTATTTT.

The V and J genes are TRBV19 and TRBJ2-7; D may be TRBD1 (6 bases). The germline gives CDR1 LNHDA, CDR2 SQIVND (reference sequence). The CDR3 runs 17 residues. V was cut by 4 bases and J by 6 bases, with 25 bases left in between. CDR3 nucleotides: TGTGCCAGTAGTAAGCAAGCGCAGGGGCCTATCCTATCCGAGCAGTACTTC. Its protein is CASSKQAQGPILSEQYF.

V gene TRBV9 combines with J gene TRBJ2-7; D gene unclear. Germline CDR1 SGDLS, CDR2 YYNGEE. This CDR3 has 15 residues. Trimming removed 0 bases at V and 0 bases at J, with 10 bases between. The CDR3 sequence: CASSVGPTHSYEQYF. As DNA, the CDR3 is TGTGCCAGCAGCGTAGGCCCAACACACTCCTACGAGCAGTACTTC.

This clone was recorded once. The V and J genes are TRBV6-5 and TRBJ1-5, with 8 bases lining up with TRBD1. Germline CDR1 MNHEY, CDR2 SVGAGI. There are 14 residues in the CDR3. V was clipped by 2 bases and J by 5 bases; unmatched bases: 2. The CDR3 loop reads CASSYGQGHQPQHF. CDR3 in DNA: TGTGCCAGCAGTTACGGACAGGGACATCAGCCCCAGCATTTT.